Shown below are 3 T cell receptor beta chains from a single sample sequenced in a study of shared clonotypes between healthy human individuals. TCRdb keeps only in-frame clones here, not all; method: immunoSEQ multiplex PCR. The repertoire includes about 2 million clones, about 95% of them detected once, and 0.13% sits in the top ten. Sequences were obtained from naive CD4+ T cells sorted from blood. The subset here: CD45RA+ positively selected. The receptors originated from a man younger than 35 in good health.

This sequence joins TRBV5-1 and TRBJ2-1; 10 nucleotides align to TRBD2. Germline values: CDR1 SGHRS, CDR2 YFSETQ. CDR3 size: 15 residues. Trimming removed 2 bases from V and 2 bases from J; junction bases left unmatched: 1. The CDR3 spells CASSFSGGTYNEQFF. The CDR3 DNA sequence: TGCGCCAGCAGCTTTAGCGGGGGGACCTACAATGAGCAGTTCTTC.

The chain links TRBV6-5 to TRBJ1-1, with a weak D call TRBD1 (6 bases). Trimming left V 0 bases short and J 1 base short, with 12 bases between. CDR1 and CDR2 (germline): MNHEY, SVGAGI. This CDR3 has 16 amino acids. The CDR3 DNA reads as TGTGCCAGCAGTTACTCAGGGCAGACAGGGAACACTGAAGCTTTCTTT. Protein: CASSYSGQTGNTEAFF.

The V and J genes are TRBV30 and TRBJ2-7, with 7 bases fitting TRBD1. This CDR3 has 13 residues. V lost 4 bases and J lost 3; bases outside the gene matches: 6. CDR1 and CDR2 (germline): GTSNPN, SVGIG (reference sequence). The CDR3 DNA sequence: TGTGCCTGGAAACCTGACAGGGACTACGAGCAGTACTTC. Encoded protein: CAWKPDRDYEQYF.